Below are 22 T cell receptor beta chains sequenced from a single sample in a study of CD4+ T cells in melanoma. Using immunoSEQ multiplex PCR, the repertoire was profiled, and TCRdb retains in-frame clones only, with some absent. The sample has 9,000 to 13,000 clones; 55% to 75% are singletons. The sample taken for sequencing was cells from a culture (not recorded whether cultured in vitro). The receptors come from a human donor with melanoma.

The J gene is TRBJ2-3, the V gene TRBV10-3, with 16 bases lining up with TRBD2. The CDR3 loop spans 17 amino acids. From germline, CDR1 is ENHRY and CDR2 SYGVKD. V was pared by 6 bases and J by 9 bases, with 12 bases of the junction left unmatched. CDR3 nucleotide sequence: TGTGCCATCAGCAATGCCGGGGGACTAGCGGGGGGGCAGACGCAGTATTTT. Translated, it gives CAISNAGGLAGGQTQYF.

The table lists this clone with a count of one. The chain employs TRBV29-1 and TRBJ2-5; 12 positions agree with TRBD2. The CDR3 loop spans 13 amino acids. The germline CDR1 and CDR2 sequences are SQVTM and ANQGSEA. The V and J ends lost 4 bases and 4 bases, in that order; junction bases with no gene match: 1. The CDR3 sequence: CSVGGLAGETQYF. The CDR3 region has the DNA TGCAGCGTTGGGGGACTAGCGGGAGAGACCCAGTACTTC.

The rearrangement links TRBV2 to TRBJ1-6; 7 positions match TRBD1. The CDR3 totals 14 residues. The germline gives CDR1 SNHLY, CDR2 FYNNEI. Germline trimming cut 2 bases from V and 9 bases from J; bases unmatched to any gene: 4. CDR3 protein: CASSERPGGSPLHF. Here the CDR3 DNA reads TGTGCCAGCAGTGAACGCCCAGGGGGTTCACCCCTCCACTTT.

The rearrangement uses TRBV30 and TRBJ2-7, with no clear D. Per the germline V gene, CDR1 is GTSNPN and CDR2 is SVGIG (reference sequence). Trimming took off 4 bases at V and 0 bases at J, with 16 bases between the two ends. CDR3 length: 15 amino acids. The DNA of the CDR3 is TGTGCCTGGACACGGAACAGCCTGAGCTCCTACGAGCAGTACTTC. Encoded protein: CAWTRNSLSSYEQYF.

This chain links TRBV5-6 with TRBJ1-2; 9 bases are shared with TRBD1. This CDR3 comprises 12 residues. Trimming at V came to 3 bases and at J to 8 bases, leaving 2 bases not matched to a gene. From germline, CDR1 is SGHDT and CDR2 YYEEEE. CDR3: CASSWTGAGYTF. CDR3 in DNA: TGTGCCAGCAGCTGGACAGGGGCCGGCTACACCTTC.

The chain uses TRBV7-9 and TRBJ2-7; either TRBD1 or TRBD2 may supply D (5 bases each). The CDR3 sequence is 15 residues long. The germline gives CDR1 SEHNR, CDR2 FQNEAQ (reference sequence). The ends were cut back, 8 bases at V and 4 bases at J, with 21 bases in the middle. CDR3 DNA: TGTGCCAGCTCGGGGCCGACGGAGTTTCGATACGAGCAGTACTTC. This codes for CASSGPTEFRYEQYF.

This clone was seen only a few times. The rearrangement joins TRBV28 to TRBJ1-2; D possibly corresponds to TRBD1 (6 bases). The CDR3 covers 14 residues. The V and J ends lost 3 bases and 4 bases respectively, with 12 bases between them. Germline CDR1 MDHEN, CDR2 SYDVKM. The CDR3 DNA is TGTGCCAGCAGTTTGCGGGGGGCCAGCTATGGCTACACCTTC. Translating gives CASSLRGASYGYTF.

The chain uses TRBV2 and TRBJ2-3; possibly TRBD1 or TRBD2 for D (5 bases each). Trimming shortened V by 4 bases and J by 6 bases, and 8 bases separated the two germline ends. Germline loops: CDR1 SNHLY, CDR2 FYNNEI. The CDR3 covers 12 residues. CDR3 sequence (DNA): TGTGCCAGCAGTGTCAGGGAGGATACGCAGTATTTT. This gives the protein CASSVREDTQYF. The complete variable domain, with remaining parts taken from reference TRBV2 and TRBJ2-3, reads EPEVTQTPSHQVTQMGQEVILRCVPISNHLYFYWYRQILGQKVEFLVSFYNNEISEKSEIFDDQFSVERPDGSNFTLKIRSTKLEDSAMYFCASSVREDTQYFGPGTRLTVL.

This clone was detected a few times. This sequence joins TRBV2 and TRBJ2-5; D might be TRBD2 (6 bases). The CDR3 is 14 residues long. Germline CDR1 is SNHLY and CDR2 is FYNNEI. V was pared by 5 bases and J by 10 bases, with 20 bases between. Written as DNA, the CDR3 is TGTGCCAGCAGTTTACGACTAGTGGGGGATGGCCAGTACTTC. It specifies CASSLRLVGDGQYF.

The rearrangement joins TRBV7-6 to TRBJ2-3, with D perhaps TRBD1 or TRBD2 (6 bases each). CDR3 length: 15 amino acids. The germline V and J ends were trimmed by 5 bases and 2 bases, with 14 bases remaining between them. Germline V gives CDR1 SGHVS, CDR2 FNYEAQ. The chain's CDR3 is CASSLRGLPTDTQYF. The CDR3 DNA reads as TGTGCCAGCAGCCTACGGGGGCTCCCCACAGATACGCAGTATTTT.

The chain joins TRBV9 to TRBJ1-2, with 11 positions matching TRBD1. Germline CDR1 SGDLS, CDR2 YYNGEE. Losses at the gene ends were 0 bases for V and 2 bases for J; bases not matched to a gene: 3. The CDR3 is 16 residues long. The CDR3 loop is CASSVGGQGGNYGYTF. The CDR3 region has the DNA TGTGCCAGCAGCGTAGGGGGACAGGGGGGGAACTATGGCTACACCTTC. The full variable domain, with the rest looked up from reference TRBV9 and TRBJ1-2, is DSGVTQTPKHLITATGQRVTLRCSPRSGDLSVYWYQQSLDQGLQFLIQYYNGEERAKGNILERFSAQQFPDLHSELNLSSLELGDSALYFCASSVGGQGGNYGYTFGSGTRLTVV.

The rearrangement joins TRBV19 to TRBJ1-5; 8 nucleotides agree with TRBD1. Germline V lookup: CDR1 LNHDA, CDR2 SQIVND (reference sequence). The CDR3 has 13 residues. CDR3 protein: CAAGTGHNQPQHF. DNA of the CDR3: TGTGCAGCCGGGACAGGCCATAATCAGCCCCAGCATTTT.

This sequence joins TRBV28 and TRBJ2-7, with D tentatively TRBD1 (6 bases). The CDR3 extends over 13 amino acids. The germline CDR1 and CDR2 sequences are MDHEN and SYDVKM. V was shortened by 2 bases and J by 5 bases, with 10 bases between the two germline ends. CDR3 nucleotide sequence: TGTGCCAGCAGTTTACAGGGGCCGCACGAGCAGTACTTC. It yields the protein CASSLQGPHEQYF.

Here the CDR3 DNA reads TGTGCCAGCAGCTCAAAGCAGTTCTTC. It encodes CASSSKQFF. The genes are TRBV2 and TRBJ2-1; the D is unclear. The CDR3 is made up of 9 amino acids. Between the trimmed V and J ends, which lost 6 bases and 11 bases, there was a span of 5 bases. Germline CDR1 and CDR2: SNHLY and FYNNEI.

This sequence joins TRBV5-1 and TRBJ2-2; perhaps TRBD2 as D (6 bases). The CDR3 extends over 15 amino acids. CDR1 SGHRS and CDR2 YFSETQ come from the germline V gene. V lost 5 bases and J lost 10, with 21 bases in between. CDR3 DNA: TGCGCCAGCAGGAAGGGAGGAACCGGTATAGAGGAGCTGTTTTTT. Protein product: CASRKGGTGIEELFF.

The rearrangement joins TRBV4-1 to TRBJ2-1, with 8 nucleotides matching TRBD1. Germline V CDR1 and CDR2: MGHRA, YSYEKL. Germline trimming cut 1 base from V and 7 bases from J; bases unmatched to any gene: 12. The CDR3 covers 17 residues. This CDR3 reads CASSQGRLRQGSNEQFF. The CDR3 nucleotides are TGCGCCAGCAGCCAAGGAAGGCTTAGACAGGGGTCTAATGAGCAGTTCTTC.

V gene TRBV9 combines with J gene TRBJ2-3; no clear D gene. Germline V gene data show CDR1 as SGDLS and CDR2 as YYNGEE. Trimming pared 4 bases from V and 4 bases from J, leaving 25 bases between. The CDR3 runs 18 residues. CDR3 nucleotides: TGTGCCAGCAGCCCCTCAGTTGGTGTCTCTATAACGTCAGATACGCAGTATTTT. Its protein is CASSPSVGVSITSDTQYF.

The chain is built from TRBV12-5 and TRBJ1-2; D gene ambiguous. The germline V gene encodes CDR1 LGHNT and CDR2 FRNRAP. The CDR3 extends over 18 amino acids. Trimming cost V 0 bases and J 1 base, with 18 bases left between them. The CDR3 is CASGLVSPSHRHNYGYTF. The DNA of the CDR3 is TGTGCTAGTGGTTTGGTATCCCCCAGCCACCGACATAACTATGGCTACACCTTC.

The V call is TRBV6-6, the J call TRBJ2-7, with a possible D match to TRBD1 (6 bases). CDR3 length: 13 amino acids. Per germline, CDR1 MNHNY and CDR2 SVGAGI (reference sequence). Trimming pared 6 bases from V and 2 bases from J, leaving 11 bases between. Written as DNA, the CDR3 is TGTGCCAGCAGCCCGGACAGAACCTACGAGCAGTACTTC. It translates to CASSPDRTYEQYF.

This clone was counted between two and nine times. V usage is TRBV29-1 and J usage is TRBJ1-1; D gene unclear. Germline values: CDR1 SQVTM, CDR2 ANQGSEA. Trimming stripped 2 bases from V and 0 bases from J, with 7 bases between. The CDR3 consists of 13 residues. This CDR3 reads CSVEKAVNTEAFF. CDR3 coding DNA: TGCAGCGTTGAAAAAGCAGTGAACACTGAAGCTTTCTTT. Full variable domain (outside the CDR3, taken from reference TRBV29-1 and TRBJ1-1): SAVISQKPSRDICQRGTSLTIQCQVDSQVTMMFWYRQQPGQSLTLIATANQGSEATYESGFVIDKFPISRPNLTFSTLTVSNMSPEDSSIYLCSVEKAVNTEAFFGQGTRLTVV.

Only one count was recorded for this clone. The V call is TRBV7-3, the J call TRBJ2-3; D remains unclear. Germline lookup yields CDR1 SGHTA and CDR2 FQGTGA. V lost 2 bases, J lost 4 bases, and 13 bases lay in between. This CDR3 is built from 15 residues. As DNA, the CDR3 is TGTGCCAGCAGCTTAGTAGGAAGAGGTCCAGATACGCAGTATTTT. It translates to CASSLVGRGPDTQYF.

This clone occurred a few times. The genes are TRBV12-5 and TRBJ2-7, with D maybe TRBD1 (5 bases). The V gene's germline CDR1 is LGHNT and CDR2 FRNRAP. Trimming cost V 4 bases and J 9 bases, with 25 bases left between them. The CDR3 sequence is 16 residues long. The chain's CDR3 is CASGSSPGPFSFAQYF. The CDR3 nucleotides read TGTGCTAGTGGTTCCAGTCCAGGGCCCTTCTCCTTTGCGCAGTACTTC.